The T cell receptor beta chain described here comes from a study of response to subunit inactivated influenza vaccine. The CDR3 totals 10 residues. V shed 6 bases and J shed 12 bases, with 14 bases lying between them. Germline values: CDR1 DFQATT, CDR2 SNEGSKA (reference sequence). MiXCR, run by TCRdb on the RT-PCR reads, gives a single entry per CDR3 protein. The sample holds 530,000 or so distinct CDR3 sequences; about 25% are singletons and the top ten take under 2.5%. Regarding the study as a whole: The authors proposed limited new T cell recruitment per seasonal influenza vaccination.

About this clonotype: Antigen unknown.

The J gene is TRBJ2-5, the V gene TRBV20-1, with a tentative D call TRBD2 (6 bases). The source is a man aged 50 or older who received an inactivated influenza vaccine. Specimen: CD4+ T cells sorted from PBMCs, collected 5 days after vaccination. In DNA form, the CDR3 reads TGCAGTGCGCTAAGCGGGCTAAAGTACTTC. It encodes CSALSGLKYF.